This T cell receptor beta chain was retrieved from a study of Graves' ophthalmopathy and Graves' hyperthyroidism. Study outcomes and limitations: Most thyroid-expanded clonotypes exceeding 0.001 frequency were also found in blood.

Germline V CDR1 and CDR2: WNHNN, SYGVQD (reference sequence). The CDR3 consists of 17 residues. V gave up 5 bases and J gave up 4 bases, with 23 bases separating them. Orbital computed tomography, thyroid ultrasound, TRAb, serum thyroxine and clinical symptoms formed the basis of diagnosis. Turning to this clonotype: Its antigen remains unidentified.

From RNA, the CDR3 regions of TCR beta chains were amplified and sequenced. After a first-round RT-PCR with HTBI primers, a second-round multiplex PCR was run. TCRdb passed the multiplex PCR reads through MiXCR, listing each CDR3 protein once. The table has around 50,000 distinct CDR3 sequences, around half seen once. The material sequenced was peripheral blood. V is TRBV10-1 and J is TRBJ1-2, with TRBD1 as a possible D gene (5 bases). This receptor was obtained from an adult man with Graves' ophthalmopathy. CDR3 in amino acids: CASSQNQGTAVGYGYTF. For the CDR3, the DNA is TGCGCCAGCAGTCAAAACCAAGGGACGGCGGTTGGCTATGGCTACACCTTC.